The clone carrying this TCR beta chain was recorded many times. In TCRdb, the 5' RACE reads were re-called with MiXCR into one record per CDR3 protein. This table has 35,000 to 45,000 distinct CDR3 sequences, 5% to 6% appearing once. V gave up 2 bases and J gave up 9 bases, with 18 bases separating them. This CDR3 region has 14 residues. Per germline, CDR1 SGHRS and CDR2 YFSETQ. The data are from a study of early T cells in non-severe SARS-CoV-2 infection. The sample was whole blood. The sequence came from an adult who was a healthcare worker with PCR-confirmed SARS-CoV-2 infection or an uninfected control (not recorded which). The chain recombines TRBV5-1 with TRBJ2-7; D is uncertain. Here the CDR3 DNA reads TGCGCCAGCAGCTTTGTCCTCGGTCAGGCGCCGCAGTACTTC. Amino acids: CASSFVLGQAPQYF.